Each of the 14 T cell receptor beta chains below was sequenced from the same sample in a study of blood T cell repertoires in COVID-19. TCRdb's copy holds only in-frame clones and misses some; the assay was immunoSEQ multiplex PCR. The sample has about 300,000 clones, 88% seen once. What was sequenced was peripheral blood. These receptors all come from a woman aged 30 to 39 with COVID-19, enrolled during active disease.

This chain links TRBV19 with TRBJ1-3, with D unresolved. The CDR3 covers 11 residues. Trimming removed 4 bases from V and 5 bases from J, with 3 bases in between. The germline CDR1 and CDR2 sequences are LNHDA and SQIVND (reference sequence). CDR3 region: CASSNRNTIYF. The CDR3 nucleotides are TGTGCCAGTAGTAACAGAAACACCATATATTTT.

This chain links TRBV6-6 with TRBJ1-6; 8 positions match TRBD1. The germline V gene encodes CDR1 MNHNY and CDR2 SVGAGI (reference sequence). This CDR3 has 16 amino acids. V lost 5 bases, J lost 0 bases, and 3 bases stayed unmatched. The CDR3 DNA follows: TGTGCCAGCAGTCGACAGGGGAGCTCCTATAATTCACCCCTCCACTTT. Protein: CASSRQGSSYNSPLHF.

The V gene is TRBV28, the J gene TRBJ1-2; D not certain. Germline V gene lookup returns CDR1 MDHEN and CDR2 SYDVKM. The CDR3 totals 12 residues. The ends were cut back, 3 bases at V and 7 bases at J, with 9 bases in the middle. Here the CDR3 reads CASSLNERGYTF. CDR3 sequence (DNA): TGTGCCAGCAGTTTGAATGAGCGTGGCTACACCTTC.

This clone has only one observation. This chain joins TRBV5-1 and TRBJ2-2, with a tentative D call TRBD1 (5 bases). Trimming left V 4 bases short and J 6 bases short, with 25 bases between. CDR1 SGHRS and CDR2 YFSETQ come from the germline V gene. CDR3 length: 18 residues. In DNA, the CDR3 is TGCGCCAGCAGCGACCCTAAATACATGCAGGGTGGCTCCGGGGAGCTGTTTTTT. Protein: CASSDPKYMQGGSGELFF. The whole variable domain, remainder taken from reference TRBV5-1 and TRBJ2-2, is KAGVTQTPRYLIKTRGQQVTLSCSPISGHRSVSWYQQTPGQGLQFLFEYFSETQRNKGNFPGRFSGRQFSNSRSEMNVSTLELGDSALYLCASSDPKYMQGGSGELFFGEGSRLTVL.

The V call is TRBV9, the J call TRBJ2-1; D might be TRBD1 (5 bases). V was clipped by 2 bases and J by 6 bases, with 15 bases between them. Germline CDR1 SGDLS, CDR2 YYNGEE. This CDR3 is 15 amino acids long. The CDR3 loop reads CASSVAGQGANEQFF. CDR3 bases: TGTGCCAGCAGCGTCGCCGGCCAGGGCGCCAATGAGCAGTTCTTC.

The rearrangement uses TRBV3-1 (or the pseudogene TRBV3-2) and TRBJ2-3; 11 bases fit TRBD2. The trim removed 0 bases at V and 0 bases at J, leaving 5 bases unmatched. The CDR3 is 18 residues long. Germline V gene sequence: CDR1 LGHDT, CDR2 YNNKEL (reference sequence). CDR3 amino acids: CASSQDWASGGSTDTQYF. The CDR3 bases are TGTGCCAGCAGCCAAGATTGGGCTAGCGGGGGGAGCACAGATACGCAGTATTTT.

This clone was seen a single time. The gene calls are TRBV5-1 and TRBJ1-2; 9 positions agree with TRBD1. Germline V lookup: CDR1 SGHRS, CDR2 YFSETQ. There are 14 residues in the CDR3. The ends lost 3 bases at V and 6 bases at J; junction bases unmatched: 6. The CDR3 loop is CASSSYRGLDGYTF. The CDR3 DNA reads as TGCGCCAGCAGCTCGTACAGGGGGCTGGATGGCTACACCTTC.

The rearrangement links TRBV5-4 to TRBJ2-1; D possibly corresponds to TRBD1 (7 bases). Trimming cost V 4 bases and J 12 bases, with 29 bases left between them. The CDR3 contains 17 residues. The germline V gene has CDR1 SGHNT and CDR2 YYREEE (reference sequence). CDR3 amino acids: CASSPARGQTAFGRQFF. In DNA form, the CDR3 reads TGTGCCAGCAGCCCCGCACGGGGACAGACTGCCTTCGGGAGGCAGTTCTTC. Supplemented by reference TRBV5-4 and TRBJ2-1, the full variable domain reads ETGVTQSPTHLIKTRGQQVTLRCSSQSGHNTVSWYQQALGQGPQFIFQYYREEENGRGNFPPRFSGLQFPNYSSELNVNALELDDSALYLCASSPARGQTAFGRQFFGPGTRLTVL.

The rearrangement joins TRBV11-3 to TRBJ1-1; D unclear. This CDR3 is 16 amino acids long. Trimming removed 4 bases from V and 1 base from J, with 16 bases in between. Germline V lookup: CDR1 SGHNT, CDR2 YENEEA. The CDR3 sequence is CASSSERATPNTEAFF. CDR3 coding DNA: TGTGCCAGCAGCTCTGAGCGGGCTACACCGAACACTGAAGCTTTCTTT. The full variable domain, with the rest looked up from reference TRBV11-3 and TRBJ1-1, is EAGVVQSPRYKIIEKKQPVAFWCNPISGHNTLYWYLQNLGQGPELLIRYENEEAVDDSQLPKDRFSAERLKGVDSTLKIQPAELGDSAVYLCASSSERATPNTEAFFGQGTRLTVV.

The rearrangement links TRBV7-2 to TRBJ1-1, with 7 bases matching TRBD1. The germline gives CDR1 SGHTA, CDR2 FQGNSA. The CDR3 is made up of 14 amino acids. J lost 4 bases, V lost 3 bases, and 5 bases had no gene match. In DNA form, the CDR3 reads TGTGCCAGCAGCTTGGGACAGTGGGCCACTGAAGCTTTCTTT. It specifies CASSLGQWATEAFF.

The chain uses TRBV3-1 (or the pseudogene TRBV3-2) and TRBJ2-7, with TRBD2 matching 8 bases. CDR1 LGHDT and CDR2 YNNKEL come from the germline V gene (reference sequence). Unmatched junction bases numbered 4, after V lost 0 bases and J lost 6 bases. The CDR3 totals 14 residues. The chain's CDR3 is CASSQDSGGAEQYV. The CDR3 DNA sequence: TGTGCCAGCAGCCAAGATTCCGGGGGGGCCGAGCAGTACGTC.

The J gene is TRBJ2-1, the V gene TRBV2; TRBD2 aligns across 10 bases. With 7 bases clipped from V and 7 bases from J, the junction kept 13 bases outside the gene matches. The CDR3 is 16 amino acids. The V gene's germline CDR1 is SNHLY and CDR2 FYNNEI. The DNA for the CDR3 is TGTGCCAGCATCCTACTACTGGGACTAGCGTTTAATGAGCAGTTCTTC. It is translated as CASILLLGLAFNEQFF.

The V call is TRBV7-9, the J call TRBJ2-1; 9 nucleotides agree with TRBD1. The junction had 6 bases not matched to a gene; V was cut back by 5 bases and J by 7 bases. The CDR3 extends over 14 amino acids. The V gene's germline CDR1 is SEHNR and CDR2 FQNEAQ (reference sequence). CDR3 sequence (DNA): TGTGCCAGCAGCCAAGGGACAGGGCTTAATGAGCAGTTCTTC. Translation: CASSQGTGLNEQFF.

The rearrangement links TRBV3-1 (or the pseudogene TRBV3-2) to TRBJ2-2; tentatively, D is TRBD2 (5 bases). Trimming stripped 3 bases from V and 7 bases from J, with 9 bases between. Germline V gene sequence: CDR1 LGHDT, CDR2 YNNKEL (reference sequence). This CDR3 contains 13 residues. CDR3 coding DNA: TGTGCCAGCAGCCACCAGGCGGGCGGGGAGCTGTTTTTT. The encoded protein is CASSHQAGGELFF.